Sequencing of this T cell receptor (beta chain) was carried out in a study of blood T cell repertoires in COVID-19. Study-wide background: The origin of the acute and convalescent COVID-19 samples was the United States, Italy and Spain. PBMCs, B-cell-depleted T cells, or T cells provided the cDNA or gDNA that made up the material.

Authors' processing steps: Reference gene primer amplification in the assay estimated nucleated cell counts. Assay used: immunoSEQ multiplex PCR; TCRdb lists only in-frame clones, some missing. The DNA was the basis for D and trimming; V, J and clone size are from that table. The repertoire has 200,000 to 300,000 clones, roughly 86% of them found once; the top ten carry just over 3%. This CDR3 comprises 14 residues. The V gene lost 0 bases and the J gene lost 2 bases, with 7 bases spanning the gap. Germline assignment: CDR1 SGDLS and CDR2 YYNGEE. The rearrangement links TRBV9 to TRBJ2-3; D unclear. This receptor was obtained from a woman aged 25 to 39 who had recovered from COVID-19. Material for sequencing was peripheral blood. CDR3 loop: CASSVGTDTDTQYF. The CDR3, as DNA: TGTGCCAGCAGCGTAGGAACAGACACAGATACGCAGTATTTT.